Listed here are 9 T cell receptor beta chains from one sample, sequenced in a study of vaccination and CD4 T cells after COVID-19. These receptors are not linked to any known antigen. As for treatment: roughly 10-day PBMC culture with coronavirus spike peptide pools or control peptides (ViraFEST assay). Sequence data for DNA of cultured CD4+ T cells were generated by the Oncomine TCR Beta short-read assay. TCRdb processed the PCR reads anew with MiXCR; each CDR3 protein has one entry. The table shows approximately 5,000 distinct CDR3 sequences, with 25% to 30% occurring only once. The sequencing used CD4+ T cells from blood, cultured in vitro, collected after SARS-CoV-2 vaccination. The receptors here all came from a human donor who had recovered from COVID-19.

The rearrangement uses TRBV2 and TRBJ2-3; 10 nucleotides agree with TRBD1. The trim removed 0 bases at V and 6 bases at J, leaving 3 bases unmatched. The CDR3 has 15 amino acids. Looked up from germline, CDR1 is SNHLY and CDR2 is FYNNEI. The CDR3 sequence: CASSEAGQGGDTQYF. The CDR3 coding sequence is TGTGCCAGCAGTGAAGCTGGACAGGGGGGGGATACGCAGTATTTT.

This clonotype was detected a few times. This chain uses TRBV6-5 with TRBJ2-3; possibly TRBD1 for D (6 bases). The CDR3 is 11 residues long. V lost 2 bases and J 14 bases, leaving 11 bases between the germline ends. Per germline, CDR1 MNHEY and CDR2 SVGAGI. Here the CDR3 DNA reads TGTGCCAGCAGTTACAGGGACATCCGGTATTTT. Its translation is CASSYRDIRYF.

This clonotype has more than one count but fewer than ten. V is TRBV24-1 and J is TRBJ2-6; no clear D. This CDR3 spans 14 amino acids. Trimming cost V 3 bases and J 4 bases, with 6 bases left between them. The germline V gene encodes CDR1 KGHDR and CDR2 SFDVKD. In DNA form, the CDR3 reads TGTGCCACCAGTGATCCCGGGGGGGCCAACGTCCTGACTTTC. It encodes CATSDPGGANVLTF.

The chain uses TRBV6-1 and TRBJ2-1; 7 positions agree with TRBD2. The CDR3 runs to 15 residues. CDR1 and CDR2 (germline): MNHNS, SASEGT. With V trimmed by 5 bases and J by 9 bases, 13 bases remained unmatched. The CDR3 DNA reads as TGTGCCAGCAGTCCTCGACTAGCTCTGAGTGGTGAGCAGTTCTTC. Protein sequence: CASSPRLALSGEQFF.

The genes are TRBV15 and TRBJ2-3; 10 positions match TRBD2. CDR3 length: 17 amino acids. CDR1 and CDR2 from the germline V gene are LNHNV and YYDKDF (reference sequence). Germline trimming cut 8 bases from V and 5 bases from J; bases unmatched to any gene: 16. The CDR3 here is CATSYRGASGSLDTQYF. In nucleotides, the CDR3 is TGTGCCACCTCTTACCGAGGGGCTAGCGGGAGCCTAGATACGCAGTATTTT.

This clonotype has a handful of counts. The chain joins TRBV28 to TRBJ2-3; 15 positions match TRBD2. The CDR3 covers 15 residues. The trim removed 5 bases at V and 7 bases at J, leaving 4 bases unmatched. The germline gives CDR1 MDHEN, CDR2 SYDVKM. The CDR3 protein is CASSGGLAGGHTQYF. Written as DNA, the CDR3 is TGTGCCAGCAGTGGGGGACTAGCGGGAGGTCATACGCAGTATTTT.

In its sample, this clonotype was seen a few times. V gene TRBV7-9 combines with J gene TRBJ1-1; maybe TRBD1 (5 bases). Trimming removed 1 base at V and 3 bases at J, with 9 bases between. Germline CDR1 is SEHNR and CDR2 is FQNEAQ (reference sequence). The CDR3 has 14 amino acids. CDR3 sequence: CASSLVGGDTEAFF. CDR3 nucleotides: TGTGCCAGCAGCTTAGTCGGGGGGGACACTGAAGCTTTCTTT.

This clonotype was counted a few times. The gene calls are TRBV10-3 and TRBJ1-5; a possible D gene is TRBD1 (6 bases). Germline loops: CDR1 ENHRY, CDR2 SYGVKD. V lost 3 bases to trimming and J lost 9 bases, with 6 bases between them. The CDR3 covers 11 residues. CDR3 in DNA: TGTGCCATCAGTGAAGGGGGGCCCCAGCATTTT. As protein: CAISEGGPQHF.

This chain links TRBV20-1 with TRBJ1-1; D is perhaps TRBD1 (5 bases). V was clipped by 3 bases and J by 1 base, with 12 bases between them. Germline CDR1 reads DFQATT; CDR2 reads SNEGSKA (reference sequence). The CDR3 loop spans 14 amino acids. CDR3 nucleotides: TGCAGTGCTAGTTATGGACACAAGAACACTGAAGCTTTCTTT. It yields the protein CSASYGHKNTEAFF.